The 26 T cell receptor beta chains reported below all come from one sample, sequenced in a study of graft-versus-host responses after intestinal transplantation. Profiling relied on immunoSEQ multiplex PCR, and the TCRdb table lists in-frame clones only, not all of them. The sample yields roughly 38,000 clones, approximately 96% seen once. The source material was PBMCs, sampled 16 days after intestinal transplant. Receptors originate from a human patient who received an intestinal transplant, so some T cells may come from the graft donor.

This chain uses TRBV19 with TRBJ2-7; no definite D call. The CDR3 is 13 amino acids. The V end was cut by 5 bases, the J end by 3 bases, with 11 bases between. Germline lookup yields CDR1 LNHDA and CDR2 SQIVND (reference sequence). The CDR3 spells CASSPRLVYEQYF. CDR3 DNA sequence: TGTGCCAGTAGTCCCAGACTCGTCTACGAGCAGTACTTC.

Details on this clone: Other DNA sequences in the sample encode the same CDR3. DNA for the CDR3: TGTGCCAGCCTACCACCCGGTAGGGGCACCCGCTACGAGCAGTACTTC. Translation gives CASLPPGRGTRYEQYF. The chain recombines TRBV28 with TRBJ2-7, with D possibly TRBD1 on 5 matching bases. Trimming took off 8 bases at V and 3 bases at J, with 23 bases between the two ends. This CDR3 spans 16 amino acids. Germline CDR1 reads MDHEN; CDR2 reads SYDVKM.

DNA of the CDR3: TGTGCCAGCAGTTTGGTGTTAGGTCTAGCGGGGATCAATGAGCAGTTCTTC. It yields the protein CASSLVLGLAGINEQFF. The chain couples TRBV27 to TRBJ2-1; 9 bases are a match to TRBD2. Per the germline V gene, CDR1 is MNHEY and CDR2 is SMNVEV (reference sequence). The CDR3 loop spans 17 amino acids. The V segment lost 3 bases and the J segment 6 bases; nucleotides outside the gene matches: 12.

Details on this clone: A junction boundary mismatches the germline segment, possibly from a read error. The chain uses TRBV28 and TRBJ2-1; TRBD1 matches 9 bases. The CDR3 contains 13 residues. Looked up from germline, CDR1 is MDHEN and CDR2 is SYDVKM. CDR3 sequence reads: CASRLGGQGPYLF. The CDR3 region has the DNA TGTGCCAGCAGGCTCGGCGGACAGGGGCCCTACCTCTTC.

This clone was observed once. This chain uses TRBV30 with TRBJ2-7; D possibly uses TRBD1 or TRBD2 (5 bases each). Trimming removed 3 bases at V and 2 bases at J, with 14 bases between. The CDR3 extends over 14 amino acids. Looked up from germline, CDR1 is GTSNPN and CDR2 is SVGIG (reference sequence). The CDR3: CAWRGVTVTYEQYF. The DNA of the CDR3 is TGTGCCTGGAGGGGGGTTACGGTAACCTACGAGCAGTACTTC.

This chain links TRBV29-1 with TRBJ2-7; TRBD1 matches 7 bases. J gave up 3 bases and V 1 base, and 3 bases lay outside the gene matches. This CDR3 region has 13 residues. The germline gives CDR1 SQVTM, CDR2 ANQGSEA. In DNA form, the CDR3 reads TGCAGCGTTGAAGGTCAGGGGGTCTACGAGCAGTACTTC. Its protein product is CSVEGQGVYEQYF.

The rearrangement uses TRBV5-1 and TRBJ2-5; TRBD1 might be the D (5 bases). Germline V gene lookup returns CDR1 SGHRS and CDR2 YFSETQ. Trimming removed 0 bases from V and 1 base from J, with 7 bases in between. The CDR3 is 14 residues long. CDR3: CASSLVQVQETQYF. CDR3 DNA sequence: TGCGCCAGCAGCTTGGTACAGGTCCAAGAGACCCAGTACTTC.

The chain has TRBV28 and TRBJ1-2; the D gene is possibly TRBD1 (5 bases). V gave up 3 bases and J gave up 2 bases, with 16 bases separating them. The CDR3 contains 16 residues. CDR1 MDHEN and CDR2 SYDVKM come from the germline V gene. The CDR3 DNA is TGTGCCAGCAGTTTGCCCGGAGTGGGGGGAAACTATGGCTACACCTTC. It is translated as CASSLPGVGGNYGYTF.

This chain joins TRBV6-5 and TRBJ2-7, with 11 bases identical to TRBD2. The trim removed 5 bases at V and 3 bases at J, leaving 3 bases unmatched. The CDR3 loop spans 14 amino acids. The V gene's germline CDR1 is MNHEY and CDR2 SVGAGI. CDR3 nucleotides: TGTGCCAGCAGTCTCGGGACTAGCGGCTACGAGCAGTACTTC. Translating gives CASSLGTSGYEQYF.

The chain is built from TRBV27 and TRBJ2-1; D unclear. Trimming shortened V by 3 bases and J by 2 bases, and 5 bases separated the two germline ends. The CDR3 is made up of 13 amino acids. Germline CDR1 MNHEY, CDR2 SMNVEV (reference sequence). The DNA of the CDR3 is TGTGCCAGCAGTTTGTCGACCTACAATGAGCAGTTCTTC. This gives the protein CASSLSTYNEQFF.

The chain joins TRBV15 to TRBJ2-7; D gene ambiguous. Germline-derived CDR1 and CDR2 are LNHNV and YYDKDF (reference sequence). The CDR3 consists of 12 residues. V lost 0 bases, J lost 1 base, and 1 base lay in between. For the CDR3, the DNA is TGTGCCACCAGCAGAGATTCCTACGAGCAGTACTTC. It encodes CATSRDSYEQYF. The variable domain in full, with the rest retrieved from reference TRBV15 and TRBJ2-7, is DAMVIQNPRYQVTQFGKPVTLSCSQTLNHNVMYWYQQKSSQAPKLLFHYYDKDFNNEADTPDNFQSRRPNTSFCFLDIRSPGLGDTAMYLCATSRDSYEQYFGPGTRLTVT.

The V call is TRBV11-3, the J call TRBJ1-1; D perhaps matches TRBD1 (6 bases). CDR1 is SGHNT, CDR2 YENEEA, per germline. The CDR3 is 13 amino acids. V gave up 4 bases and J gave up 1 base, with 7 bases separating them. Here the CDR3 DNA reads TGTGCCAGCAGCTCGACAGGGAACACTGAAGCTTTCTTT. Amino acids: CASSSTGNTEAFF.

The CDR3 reads CASSQGTGGVYGYTF. As DNA, the CDR3 is TGCGCCAGCAGCCAAGGGACAGGGGGCGTCTATGGCTACACCTTC. This chain links TRBV4-3 with TRBJ1-2, with TRBD1 identical over 11 bases. In germline, CDR1 is LGHNA, CDR2 YSLEER. The CDR3 has 15 residues. V shed 1 base, J shed 4 bases, and the junction held 2 bases outside the gene matches.

CDR3 sequence (DNA): TGCGCCAGCAGCCCTGGACAGGGGGACTCCTACGAGCAGTACTTC. This gives the protein CASSPGQGDSYEQYF. The chain links TRBV4-1 to TRBJ2-7; 10 positions match TRBD1. The CDR3 has 15 amino acids. CDR1 and CDR2 from the germline V gene are MGHRA and YSYEKL. With V trimmed by 4 bases and J by 0 bases, 3 bases remained unmatched.

The chain is built from TRBV13 and TRBJ2-3; 10 bases are a match to TRBD1. The length of the CDR3 is 14 residues. Trimming removed 6 bases from V and 5 bases from J; junction bases left unmatched: 5. Germline CDR1 is PRHDT and CDR2 is FYEKMQ (reference sequence). The CDR3 DNA sequence: TGTGCCAGCAGTATTGGACAGGGGGGAGATACGCAGTATTTT. It specifies CASSIGQGGDTQYF.

The rearrangement uses TRBV4-3 and TRBJ1-6; D is ambiguous. V was clipped by 0 bases and J by 4 bases, with 10 bases between them. Germline V gives CDR1 LGHNA, CDR2 YSLEER. This CDR3 region has 16 residues. The CDR3 loop is CASSQDWQVYNSPLHF. CDR3 DNA sequence: TGCGCCAGCAGCCAAGATTGGCAGGTGTATAATTCACCCCTCCACTTT.

V gene TRBV9 combines with J gene TRBJ2-5, with D possibly called TRBD1 or TRBD2 (5 bases each). V dropped 4 bases and J dropped 5 bases, with 12 bases sitting between them. Germline CDR1 SGDLS, CDR2 YYNGEE. This CDR3 spans 13 amino acids. The CDR3 DNA reads as TGTGCCAGCAGCTCTCAGGGAGTTGAGACCCAGTACTTC. It codes for CASSSQGVETQYF.

This clone was detected once. This chain links TRBV28 with TRBJ1-1, with a possible D match to TRBD1 (5 bases). Trimming left V 5 bases short and J 0 bases short, with 19 bases between. Germline values: CDR1 MDHEN, CDR2 SYDVKM. The CDR3 covers 17 residues. The CDR3 spells CASSAIDGAIMNTEAFF. As DNA, the CDR3 is TGTGCCAGCAGTGCTATAGATGGGGCGATTATGAACACTGAAGCTTTCTTT.

The DNA of the CDR3 is TGCGCCAGCAGCTTGGCCCTAGCGGGAATCGACAATGAGCAGTTCTTC. It codes for CASSLALAGIDNEQFF. The rearrangement joins TRBV5-1 to TRBJ2-1, with TRBD2 identical over 9 bases. Germline V gives CDR1 SGHRS, CDR2 YFSETQ. V shed 0 bases and J 5 bases; nucleotides not matched to a gene: 6. This CDR3 contains 16 residues.

This clone has more than one count but fewer than ten. This chain connects TRBV29-1 to TRBJ1-1; TRBD1 might be the D (5 bases). Trimming left V 7 bases short and J 6 bases short, with 15 bases between. The germline CDR1 and CDR2 sequences are SQVTM and ANQGSEA. The CDR3 runs to 12 residues. CDR3 DNA: TGCAGCGCCGCGACGGGGCGGGCTGAAGCTTTCTTT. Its translation: CSAATGRAEAFF. The entire variable domain, with the rest obtained from reference TRBV29-1 and TRBJ1-1, is as follows: SAVISQKPSRDICQRGTSLTIQCQVDSQVTMMFWYRQQPGQSLTLIATANQGSEATYESGFVIDKFPISRPNLTFSTLTVSNMSPEDSSIYLCSAATGRAEAFFGQGTRLTVV.

The chain has TRBV7-3 and TRBJ2-1; weak D call: TRBD2 (5 bases). The CDR3 sequence is 15 residues long. V was shortened by 4 bases and J by 4 bases, with 14 bases between the two germline ends. CDR1 and CDR2 (germline): SGHTA, FQGTGA. CDR3 amino acids: CASSSGGGRYNEQFF. As DNA, the CDR3 is TGTGCCAGCAGCTCCGGAGGAGGCCGTTACAATGAGCAGTTCTTC.

The rearrangement uses TRBV19 and TRBJ2-5, with 8 nucleotides matching TRBD2. Looked up from germline, CDR1 is LNHDA and CDR2 is SQIVND (reference sequence). Trimming took 5 bases from V and 5 from J; bases not matched to a gene: 13. The CDR3 runs to 16 residues. This CDR3 reads CASSLLGSGIGETQYF. For the CDR3, the DNA is TGTGCCAGTAGTCTCCTGGGTAGCGGGATTGGCGAGACCCAGTACTTC.

The chain joins TRBV6-1 to TRBJ2-5; TRBD1 agrees at 8 bases. CDR1 is MNHNS, CDR2 SASEGT, per germline. The CDR3 is 17 residues long. Trimming removed 4 bases from V and 1 base from J; junction bases left unmatched: 11. The CDR3 loop is CASSANRGASIQETQYF. CDR3 sequence (DNA): TGTGCCAGCAGTGCCAACAGGGGGGCGTCGATCCAAGAGACCCAGTACTTC.

The genes are TRBV27 and TRBJ2-3, with 8 nucleotides matching TRBD2. CDR3 length equals 15 residues. Germline lookup yields CDR1 MNHEY and CDR2 SMNVEV (reference sequence). The V and J ends lost 8 bases and 2 bases, in that order; junction bases with no gene match: 9. The CDR3 is CASLRSGIATDTQYF. The CDR3 DNA is TGTGCCAGCTTACGTAGCGGGATTGCCACAGATACGCAGTATTTT.

The gene calls are TRBV27 and TRBJ1-1; a weak D match, TRBD1 (5 bases). With 8 bases removed from V and 4 bases from J, the gap between germline ends came to 14 bases. CDR3 length: 13 residues. Germline CDR1 and CDR2: MNHEY and SMNVEV (reference sequence). The CDR3 spells CASLKAGVTEAFF. The CDR3, as DNA: TGTGCCAGCCTAAAGGCGGGGGTCACTGAAGCTTTCTTT.

V usage is TRBV19 and J usage is TRBJ1-2; TRBD1 might be the D (5 bases). The CDR3 covers 17 residues. Trimming removed 0 bases from V and 7 bases from J, with 21 bases in between. Germline V gives CDR1 LNHDA, CDR2 SQIVND (reference sequence). In DNA, the CDR3 is TGTGCCAGTAGTATAGATCTTGGGGCAGCAAATTCGGGTGGCTACACCTTC. Its translation: CASSIDLGAANSGGYTF. Drawing the rest from reference TRBV19 and TRBJ1-2, the complete variable domain is DGGITQSPKYLFRKEGQNVTLSCEQNLNHDAMYWYRQDPGQGLRLIYYSQIVNDFQKGDIAEGYSVSREKKESFPLTVTSAQKNPTAFYLCASSIDLGAANSGGYTFGSGTRLTVV.